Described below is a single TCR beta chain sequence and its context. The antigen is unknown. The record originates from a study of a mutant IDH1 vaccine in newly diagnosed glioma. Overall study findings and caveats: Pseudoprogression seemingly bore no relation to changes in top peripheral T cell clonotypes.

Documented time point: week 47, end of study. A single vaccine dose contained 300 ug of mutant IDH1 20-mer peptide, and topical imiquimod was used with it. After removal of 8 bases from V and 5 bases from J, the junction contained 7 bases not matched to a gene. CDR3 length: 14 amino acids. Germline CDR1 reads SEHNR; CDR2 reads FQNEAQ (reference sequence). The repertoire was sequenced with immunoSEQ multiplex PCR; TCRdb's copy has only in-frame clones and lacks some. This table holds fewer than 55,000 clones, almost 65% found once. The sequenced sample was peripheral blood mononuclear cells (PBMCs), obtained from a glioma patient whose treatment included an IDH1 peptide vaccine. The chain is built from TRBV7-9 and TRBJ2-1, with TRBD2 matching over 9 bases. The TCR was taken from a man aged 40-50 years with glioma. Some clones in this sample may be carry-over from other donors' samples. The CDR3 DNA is TGTGCCAGCCTTCGGGGCGGGGGGGACAATGAGCAGTTCTTC. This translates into CASLRGGGDNEQFF.